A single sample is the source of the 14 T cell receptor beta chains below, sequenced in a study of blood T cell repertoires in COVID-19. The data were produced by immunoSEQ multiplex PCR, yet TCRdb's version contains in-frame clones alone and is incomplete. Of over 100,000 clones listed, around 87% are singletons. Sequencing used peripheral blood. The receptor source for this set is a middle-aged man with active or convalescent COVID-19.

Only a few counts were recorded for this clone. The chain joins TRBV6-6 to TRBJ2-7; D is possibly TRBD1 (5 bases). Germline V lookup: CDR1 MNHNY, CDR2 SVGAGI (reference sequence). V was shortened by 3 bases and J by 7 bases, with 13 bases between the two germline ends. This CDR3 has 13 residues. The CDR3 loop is CASSYQGIGEQYF. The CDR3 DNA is TGTGCCAGCAGTTATCAGGGAATAGGAGAGCAGTACTTC.

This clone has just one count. The CDR3 DNA reads as TGTGCCAGCAGCTTAATGGGCGGGGGGTTAGGTGAGACCCAGTACTTC. It specifies CASSLMGGGLGETQYF. This chain links TRBV7-2 with TRBJ2-5; 8 bases match TRBD2. The trim removed 2 bases at V and 5 bases at J, leaving 10 bases unmatched. This CDR3 spans 16 amino acids. The germline CDR1 and CDR2 sequences are SGHTA and FQGNSA.

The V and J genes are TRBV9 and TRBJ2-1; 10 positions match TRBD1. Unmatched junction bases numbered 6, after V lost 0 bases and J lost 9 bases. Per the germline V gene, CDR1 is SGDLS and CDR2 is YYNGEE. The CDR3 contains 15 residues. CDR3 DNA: TGTGCCAGCAGCGTAGGGGACAGGGGATTTAGTGAGCAGTTCTTC. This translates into CASSVGDRGFSEQFF.

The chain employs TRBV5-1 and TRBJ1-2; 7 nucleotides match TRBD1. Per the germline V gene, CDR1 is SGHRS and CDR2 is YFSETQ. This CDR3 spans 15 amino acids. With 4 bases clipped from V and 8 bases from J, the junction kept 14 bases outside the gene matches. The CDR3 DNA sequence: TGCGCCAGCAGCGGTATGGGATCCACAGGGGACGGCTACACCTTC. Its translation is CASSGMGSTGDGYTF.

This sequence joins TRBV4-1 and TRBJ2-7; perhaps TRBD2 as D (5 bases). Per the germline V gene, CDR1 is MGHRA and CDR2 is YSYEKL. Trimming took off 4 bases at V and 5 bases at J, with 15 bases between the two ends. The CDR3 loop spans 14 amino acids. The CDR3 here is CASSRSSGNDEQYV. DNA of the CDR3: TGCGCCAGCAGCCGATCTTCCGGGAACGACGAGCAGTACGTC.

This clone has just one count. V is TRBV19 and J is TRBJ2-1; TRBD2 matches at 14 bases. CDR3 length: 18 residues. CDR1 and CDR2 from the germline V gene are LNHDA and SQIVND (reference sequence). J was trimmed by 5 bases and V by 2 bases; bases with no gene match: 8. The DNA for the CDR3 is TGTGCCAGTAGTATAATGACTAGCGGGGGGGGAGCGAACAATGAGCAGTTCTTC. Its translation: CASSIMTSGGGANNEQFF.

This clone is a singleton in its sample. As DNA, the CDR3 is TGCGCCAGCAGTGGGGACTGGCGCCATAGCATTCAGTACTTC. It yields the protein CASSGDWRHSIQYF. J is TRBJ2-4 and V is TRBV10-1; D is possibly TRBD2 (6 bases). V dropped 4 bases and J dropped 9 bases, with 16 bases sitting between them. Germline-derived CDR1 and CDR2 are WNHNN and SYGVQD (reference sequence). The CDR3 runs to 14 residues.

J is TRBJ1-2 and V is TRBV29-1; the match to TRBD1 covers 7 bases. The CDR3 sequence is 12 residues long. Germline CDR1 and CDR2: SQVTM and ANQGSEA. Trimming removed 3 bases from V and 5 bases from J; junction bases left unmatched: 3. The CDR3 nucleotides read TGCAGCGTTGACACAGGGGAATATGGCTACACCTTC. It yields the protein CSVDTGEYGYTF.

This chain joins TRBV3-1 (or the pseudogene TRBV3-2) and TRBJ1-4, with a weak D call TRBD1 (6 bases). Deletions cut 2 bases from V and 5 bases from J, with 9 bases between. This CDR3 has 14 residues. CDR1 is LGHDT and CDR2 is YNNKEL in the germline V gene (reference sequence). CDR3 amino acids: CASSQQGLNEKLFF. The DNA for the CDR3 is TGTGCCAGCAGCCAACAGGGGTTAAATGAAAAACTGTTTTTT.

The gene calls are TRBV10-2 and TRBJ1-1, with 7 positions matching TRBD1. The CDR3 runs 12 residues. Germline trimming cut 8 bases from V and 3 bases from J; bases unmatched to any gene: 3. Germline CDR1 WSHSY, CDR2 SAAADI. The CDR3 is CASLTGDTEAFF. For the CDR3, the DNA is TGCGCCAGCCTAACAGGGGACACTGAAGCTTTCTTT.

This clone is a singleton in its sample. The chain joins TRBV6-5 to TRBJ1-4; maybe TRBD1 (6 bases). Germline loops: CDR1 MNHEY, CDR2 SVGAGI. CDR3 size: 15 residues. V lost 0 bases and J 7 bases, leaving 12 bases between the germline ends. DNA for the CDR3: TGTGCCAGCAGTTACTCGAGGGAGGGGGGTGAAAAACTGTTTTTT. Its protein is CASSYSREGGEKLFF.

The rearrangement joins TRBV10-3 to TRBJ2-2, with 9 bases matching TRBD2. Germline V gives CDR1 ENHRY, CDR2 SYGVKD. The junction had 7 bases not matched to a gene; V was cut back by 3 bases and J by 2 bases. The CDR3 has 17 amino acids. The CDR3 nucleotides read TGTGCCATCAGTGACCTTAGCGGGGGATCCAACACCGGGGAGCTGTTTTTT. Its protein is CAISDLSGGSNTGELFF.

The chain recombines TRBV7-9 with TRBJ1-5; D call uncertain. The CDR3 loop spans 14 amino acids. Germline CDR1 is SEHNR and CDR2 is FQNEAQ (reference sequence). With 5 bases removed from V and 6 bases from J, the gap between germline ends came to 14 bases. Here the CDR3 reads CASSPAAGGQPQHF. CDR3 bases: TGTGCCAGCAGCCCAGCGGCAGGAGGTCAGCCCCAGCATTTT.

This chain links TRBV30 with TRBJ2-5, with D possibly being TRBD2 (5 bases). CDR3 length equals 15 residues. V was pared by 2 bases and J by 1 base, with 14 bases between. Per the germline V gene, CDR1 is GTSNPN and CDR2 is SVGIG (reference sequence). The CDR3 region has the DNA TGTGCCTGGAGTCCTACGGGATTCCCCCAAGAGACCCAGTACTTC. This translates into CAWSPTGFPQETQYF.